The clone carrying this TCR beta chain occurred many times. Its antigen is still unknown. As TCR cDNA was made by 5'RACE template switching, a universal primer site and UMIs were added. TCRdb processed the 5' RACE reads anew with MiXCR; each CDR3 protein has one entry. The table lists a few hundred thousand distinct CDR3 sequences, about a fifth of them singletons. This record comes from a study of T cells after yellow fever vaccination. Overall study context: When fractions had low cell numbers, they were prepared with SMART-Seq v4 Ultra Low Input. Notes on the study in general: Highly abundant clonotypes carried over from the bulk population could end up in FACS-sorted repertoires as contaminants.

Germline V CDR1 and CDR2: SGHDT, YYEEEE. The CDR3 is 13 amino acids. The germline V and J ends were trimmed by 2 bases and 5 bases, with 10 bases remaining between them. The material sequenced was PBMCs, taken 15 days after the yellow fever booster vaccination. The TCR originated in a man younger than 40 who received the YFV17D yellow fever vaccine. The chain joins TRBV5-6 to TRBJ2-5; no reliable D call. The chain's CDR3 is CASSLRNGETQYF. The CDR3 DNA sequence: TGTGCCAGCAGCTTAAGGAACGGGGAGACCCAGTACTTC.